The clone carrying this TCR beta chain has a single count. CDR1 and CDR2 from the germline V gene are SGDLS and YYNGEE. J gave up 8 bases and V 4 bases, and 9 bases lay outside the gene matches. The CDR3 loop spans 15 amino acids. This record comes from a study of blood T cell repertoires in COVID-19. Background on the study: There were acute and convalescent COVID-19 samples, and they came from the United States, Italy and Spain. The cDNA or gDNA used as material had been derived from T cells, B-cell-depleted T cells, or PBMCs.

Per the original methods: For nucleated cells, counts were estimated from reference gene primer amplification. Libraries were prepared by immunoSEQ multiplex PCR; TCRdb keeps only in-frame clonotypes and omits some of them. V and J calls and clone size are given by that table; D and trimming were obtained from the DNA. The table includes 150,000 to 200,000 clones, approximately 90% detected once. The gene calls are TRBV9 and TRBJ1-4, with TRBD1 matching 9 bases. What was sequenced was peripheral blood. This clonotype was sampled from a young man with active or convalescent COVID-19. CDR3 coding DNA: TGTGCCAGCAGCCCCGGGACAGGGTGGGAAGAAAAACTGTTTTTT. This sequence encodes CASSPGTGWEEKLFF.